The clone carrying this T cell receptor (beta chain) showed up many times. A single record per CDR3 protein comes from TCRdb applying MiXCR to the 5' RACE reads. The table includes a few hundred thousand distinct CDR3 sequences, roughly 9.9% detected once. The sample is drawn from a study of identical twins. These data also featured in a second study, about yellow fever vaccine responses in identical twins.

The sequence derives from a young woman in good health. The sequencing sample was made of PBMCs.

The CDR3 sequence is CASRGKGLAGPVSYEQYF. CDR3 in DNA: TGTGCCAGCAGAGGAAAGGGACTAGCGGGTCCCGTCTCCTACGAGCAGTACTTC. This rearrangement joins TRBV2 to TRBJ2-7; 12 nucleotides align to TRBD2. The CDR3 sequence is 18 residues long. The germline V gene has CDR1 SNHLY and CDR2 FYNNEI. V was clipped by 6 bases and J by 0 bases; unmatched bases: 12.